These 6 T cell receptor beta chains were all obtained from the same sample, sequenced in a study of glioma-infiltrating T cells. Amplification of TCR alpha and beta CDR3 regions from RNA used iRepertoire nested multiplex PCR. Each CDR3 protein is one row after TCRdb ran MiXCR on the multiplex PCR reads. The profile shows 90,000 to 110,000 distinct CDR3 sequences, 20% to 30% of them singletons. Sequenced input: glioma tissue, nonneoplastic brain tissue, or PBMCs (not recorded which). These receptor sequences come from a human donor with low-grade glioma or glioblastoma, undergoing nonglioma brain surgery, or in good health (not recorded which).

This clonotype was recorded at least ten times. The J gene is TRBJ1-3, the V gene TRBV5-6; 7 bases line up with TRBD1. Germline lookup yields CDR1 SGHDT and CDR2 YYEEEE. With 0 bases clipped from V and 2 bases from J, the junction kept 2 bases outside the gene matches. The CDR3 is made up of 15 amino acids. The CDR3 coding sequence is TGTGCCAGCAGCTTGGGCAGGGGGGCTGGAAACACCATATATTTT. It is translated as CASSLGRGAGNTIYF.

This clonotype was observed many times. J is TRBJ1-1 and V is TRBV6-1; weak D call: TRBD1 (6 bases). Germline V lookup: CDR1 MNHNS, CDR2 SASEGT. The V gene lost 7 bases and the J gene lost 1 base, with 13 bases spanning the gap. The CDR3 consists of 14 residues. Here the CDR3 DNA reads TGTGCCAGCACCTTTCCGGGACAGAACACTGAAGCTTTCTTT. This translates into CASTFPGQNTEAFF.

The chain carries TRBV19 and TRBJ2-2, with TRBD2 matching over 8 bases. Germline V gives CDR1 LNHDA, CDR2 SQIVND (reference sequence). This CDR3 is built from 18 residues. The J segment lost 4 bases and the V segment lost 4 bases, leaving 14 bases of the junction unmatched. In DNA, the CDR3 is TGTGCCAGTAGTAGAATCTGGACTAGCTCATCGACCACCGGGGAGCTGTTTTTT. Encoded protein: CASSRIWTSSSTTGELFF. The variable domain in full, with the rest retrieved from reference TRBV19 and TRBJ2-2, is DGGITQSPKYLFRKEGQNVTLSCEQNLNHDAMYWYRQDPGQGLRLIYYSQIVNDFQKGDIAEGYSVSREKKESFPLTVTSAQKNPTAFYLCASSRIWTSSSTTGELFFGEGSRLTVL.

Notes on this clonotype: A read error is possible here, since a much larger clone lies one base away. The CDR3 sequence: CASSPFTDCHTGELFF. The DNA of the CDR3 is TGTGCCAGCTCACCATTTACGGACTGTCACACCGGGGAGCTGTTTTTT. The chain couples TRBV18 to TRBJ2-2; perhaps TRBD2 as D (5 bases). The CDR3 totals 16 residues. The V gene's germline CDR1 is KGHSH and CDR2 LQKENI. V lost 2 bases and J 3 bases, leaving 13 bases between the germline ends. The variable domain in full, with the rest retrieved from reference TRBV18 and TRBJ2-2, is NAGVMQNPRHLVRRRGQEARLRCSPMKGHSHVYWYRQLPEEGLKFMVYLQKENIIDESGMPKERFSAEFPKEGPSILRIQQVVRGDSAAYFCASSPFTDCHTGELFFGEGSRLTVL.

At least ten counts were recorded for this clonotype. The gene calls are TRBV6-1 and TRBJ2-7; 11 bases are shared with TRBD1. With V trimmed by 6 bases and J by 4 bases, 5 bases remained unmatched. The CDR3 length is 14 residues. Germline values: CDR1 MNHNS, CDR2 SASEGT. The CDR3 here is CASRLGQGAYEQYF. CDR3 DNA sequence: TGTGCCAGCAGACTCGGACAGGGGGCGTACGAGCAGTACTTC.

For this clonotype: A read error may be the cause here, since a much bigger clone is one base away. This sequence joins TRBV29-1 and TRBJ1-3; D perhaps matches TRBD1 (5 bases). Germline V gene data show CDR1 as SQVTM and CDR2 as ANQGSEA. The CDR3 extends over 11 amino acids. Written as DNA, the CDR3 is TGCAGCGGTCACAGCCCGGACACGATATATTTT. Encoded protein: CSGHSPDTIYF.